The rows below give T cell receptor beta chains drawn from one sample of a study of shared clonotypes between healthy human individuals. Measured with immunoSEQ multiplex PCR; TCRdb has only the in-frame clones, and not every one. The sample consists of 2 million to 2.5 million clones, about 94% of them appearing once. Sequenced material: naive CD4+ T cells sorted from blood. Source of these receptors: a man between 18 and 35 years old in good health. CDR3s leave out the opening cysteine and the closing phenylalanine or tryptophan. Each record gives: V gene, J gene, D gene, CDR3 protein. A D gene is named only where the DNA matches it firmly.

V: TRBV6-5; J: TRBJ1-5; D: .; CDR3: ASSYSSNQPQH
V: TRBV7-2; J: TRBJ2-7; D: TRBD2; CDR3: ASSKRLAGLISYEQY
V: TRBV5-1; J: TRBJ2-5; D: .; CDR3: ASSLVLQETQY
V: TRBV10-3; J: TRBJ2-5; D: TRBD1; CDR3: AISEGQGDSETQY
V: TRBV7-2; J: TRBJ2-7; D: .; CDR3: ASSLYTGEQY
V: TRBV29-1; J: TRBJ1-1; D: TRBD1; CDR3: SVEVDRILRTEAF
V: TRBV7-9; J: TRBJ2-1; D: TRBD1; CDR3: ASSTTGTGTNEQF
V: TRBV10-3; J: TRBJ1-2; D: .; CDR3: AILEGNGDYGYT
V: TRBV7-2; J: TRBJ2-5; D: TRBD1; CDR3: ASSEDRITQETQY
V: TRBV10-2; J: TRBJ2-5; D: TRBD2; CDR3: ASNQLAEMETQY
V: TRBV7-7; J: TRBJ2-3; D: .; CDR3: ASSPGPTRVGTDTQY
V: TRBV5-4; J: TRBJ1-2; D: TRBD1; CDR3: ASSRQGNYGYT
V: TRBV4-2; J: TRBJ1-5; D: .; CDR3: ASSLTTGTPNQPQH
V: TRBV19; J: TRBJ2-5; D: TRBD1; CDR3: ASRPNDRGLSETQY